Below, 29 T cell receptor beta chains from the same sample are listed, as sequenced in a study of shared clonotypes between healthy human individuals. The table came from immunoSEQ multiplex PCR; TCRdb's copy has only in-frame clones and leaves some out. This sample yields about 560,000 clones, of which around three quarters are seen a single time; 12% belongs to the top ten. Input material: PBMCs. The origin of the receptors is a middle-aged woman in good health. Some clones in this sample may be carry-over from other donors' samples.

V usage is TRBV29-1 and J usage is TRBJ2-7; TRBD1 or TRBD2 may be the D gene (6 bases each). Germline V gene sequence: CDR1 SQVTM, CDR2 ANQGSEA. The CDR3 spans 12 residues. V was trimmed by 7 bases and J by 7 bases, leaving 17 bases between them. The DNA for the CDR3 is TGCAGCGCCGGGGGCAGGGGATGGGAGCAGTACTTC. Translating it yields CSAGGRGWEQYF.

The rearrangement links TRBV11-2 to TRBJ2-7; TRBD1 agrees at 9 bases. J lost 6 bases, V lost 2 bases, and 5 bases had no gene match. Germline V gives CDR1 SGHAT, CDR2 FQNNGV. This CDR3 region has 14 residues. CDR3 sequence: CASSLRTGAGEQYF. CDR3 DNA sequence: TGTGCCAGCAGCTTAAGGACAGGGGCGGGCGAGCAGTACTTC. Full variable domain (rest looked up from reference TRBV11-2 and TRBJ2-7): EAGVAQSPRYKIIEKRQSVAFWCNPISGHATLYWYQQILGQGPKLLIQFQNNGVVDDSQLPKDRFSAERLKGVDSTLKIQPAKLEDSAVYLCASSLRTGAGEQYFGPGTRLTVT.

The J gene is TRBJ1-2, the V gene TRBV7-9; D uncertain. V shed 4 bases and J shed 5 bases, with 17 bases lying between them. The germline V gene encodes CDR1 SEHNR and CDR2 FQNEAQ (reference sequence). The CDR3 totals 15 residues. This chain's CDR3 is CASSYTSPGQYGYTF. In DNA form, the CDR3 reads TGTGCCAGCAGCTATACGTCTCCGGGCCAATATGGCTACACCTTC.

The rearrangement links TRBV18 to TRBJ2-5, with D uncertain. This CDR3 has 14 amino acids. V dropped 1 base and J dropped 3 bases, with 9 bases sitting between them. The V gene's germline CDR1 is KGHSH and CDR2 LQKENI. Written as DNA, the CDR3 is TGTGCCAGCTCACCACAGTGGTCAGAAGAGACCCAGTACTTC. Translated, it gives CASSPQWSEETQYF. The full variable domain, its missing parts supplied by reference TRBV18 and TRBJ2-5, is NAGVMQNPRHLVRRRGQEARLRCSPMKGHSHVYWYRQLPEEGLKFMVYLQKENIIDESGMPKERFSAEFPKEGPSILRIQQVVRGDSAAYFCASSPQWSEETQYFGPGTRLLVL.

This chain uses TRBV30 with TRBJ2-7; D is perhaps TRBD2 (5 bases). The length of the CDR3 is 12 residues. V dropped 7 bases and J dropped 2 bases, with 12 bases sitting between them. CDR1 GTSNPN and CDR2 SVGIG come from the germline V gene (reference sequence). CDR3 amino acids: CAYRDYTYEQYF. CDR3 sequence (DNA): TGTGCCTACCGAGACTATACCTACGAGCAGTACTTC.

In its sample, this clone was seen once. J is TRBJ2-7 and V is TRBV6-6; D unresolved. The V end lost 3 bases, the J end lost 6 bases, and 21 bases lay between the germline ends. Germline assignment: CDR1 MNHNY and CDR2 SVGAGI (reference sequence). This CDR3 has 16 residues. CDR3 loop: CASSYFLRADLGEQYF. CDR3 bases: TGTGCCAGCAGTTATTTCTTAAGGGCCGATCTCGGCGAGCAGTACTTC.

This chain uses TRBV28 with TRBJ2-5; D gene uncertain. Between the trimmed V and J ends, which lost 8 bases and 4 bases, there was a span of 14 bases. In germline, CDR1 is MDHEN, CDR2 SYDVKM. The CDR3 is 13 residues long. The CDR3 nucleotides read TGTGCCAGCGGAAAAAGGGCTTCAGAGACCCAGTACTTC. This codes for CASGKRASETQYF.

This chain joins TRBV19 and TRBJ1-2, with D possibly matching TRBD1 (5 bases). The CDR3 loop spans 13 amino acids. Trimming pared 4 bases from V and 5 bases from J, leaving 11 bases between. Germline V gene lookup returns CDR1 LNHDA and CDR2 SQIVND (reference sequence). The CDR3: CASSSPGKYGYTF. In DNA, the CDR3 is TGTGCCAGTAGTAGTCCAGGGAAATATGGCTACACCTTC.

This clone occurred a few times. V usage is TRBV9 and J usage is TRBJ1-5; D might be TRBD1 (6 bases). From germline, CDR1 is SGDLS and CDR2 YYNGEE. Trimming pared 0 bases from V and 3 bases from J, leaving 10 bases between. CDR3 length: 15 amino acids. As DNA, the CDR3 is TGTGCCAGCAGCGTAGACCCAGGGGACAATCAGCCCCAGCATTTT. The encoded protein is CASSVDPGDNQPQHF.

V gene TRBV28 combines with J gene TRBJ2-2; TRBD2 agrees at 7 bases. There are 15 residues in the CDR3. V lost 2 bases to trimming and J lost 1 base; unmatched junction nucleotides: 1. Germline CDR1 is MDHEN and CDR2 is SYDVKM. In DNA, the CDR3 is TGTGCCAGCAGTTTACCGGGGGGGAACACCGGGGAGCTGTTTTTT. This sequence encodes CASSLPGGNTGELFF.

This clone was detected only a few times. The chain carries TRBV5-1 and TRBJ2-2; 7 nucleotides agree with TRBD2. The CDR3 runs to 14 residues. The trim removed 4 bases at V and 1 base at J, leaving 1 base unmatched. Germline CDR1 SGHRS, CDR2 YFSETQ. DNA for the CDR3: TGCGCCAGCAGCGAGCGGGAGAACACCGGGGAGCTGTTTTTT. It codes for CASSERENTGELFF.

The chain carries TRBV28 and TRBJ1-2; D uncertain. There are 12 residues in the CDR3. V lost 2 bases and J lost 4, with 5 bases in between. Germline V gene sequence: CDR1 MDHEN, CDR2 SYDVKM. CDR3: CASSLARYGYTF. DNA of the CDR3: TGTGCCAGCAGTTTAGCTCGCTATGGCTACACCTTC.

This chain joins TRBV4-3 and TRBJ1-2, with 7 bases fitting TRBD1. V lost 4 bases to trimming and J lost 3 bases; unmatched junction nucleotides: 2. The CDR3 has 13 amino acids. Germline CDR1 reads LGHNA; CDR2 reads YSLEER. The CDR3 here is CASSRTGDYGYTF. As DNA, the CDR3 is TGCGCCAGCAGCCGTACAGGGGACTATGGCTACACCTTC.

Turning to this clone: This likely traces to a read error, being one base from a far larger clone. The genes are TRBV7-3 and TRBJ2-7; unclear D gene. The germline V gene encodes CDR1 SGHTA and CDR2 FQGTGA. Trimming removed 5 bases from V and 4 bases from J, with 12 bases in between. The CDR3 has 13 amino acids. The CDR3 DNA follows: TGTGCCAGCAGCCCCCAGGTGGGTTACGAGCAGTACTTC. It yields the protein CASSPQVGYEQYF.

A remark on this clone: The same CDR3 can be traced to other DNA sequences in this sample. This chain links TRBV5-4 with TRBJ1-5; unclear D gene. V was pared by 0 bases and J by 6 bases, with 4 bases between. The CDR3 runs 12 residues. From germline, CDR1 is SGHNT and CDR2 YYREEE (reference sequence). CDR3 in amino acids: CASSLEGQPQHF. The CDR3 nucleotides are TGTGCCAGCAGCTTGGAGGGTCAGCCCCAGCATTTT.

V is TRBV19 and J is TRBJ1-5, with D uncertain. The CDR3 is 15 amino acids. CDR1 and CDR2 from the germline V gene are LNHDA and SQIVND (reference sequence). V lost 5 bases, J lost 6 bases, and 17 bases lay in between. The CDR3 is CASSALHLSSQPQHF. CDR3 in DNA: TGTGCCAGTAGTGCCCTCCATTTATCCAGTCAGCCCCAGCATTTT.

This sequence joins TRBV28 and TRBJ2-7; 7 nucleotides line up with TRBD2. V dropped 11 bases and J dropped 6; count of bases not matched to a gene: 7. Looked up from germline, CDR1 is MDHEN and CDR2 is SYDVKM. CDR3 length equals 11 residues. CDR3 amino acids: CAAMGRAEQYF. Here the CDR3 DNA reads TGTGCCGCGATGGGGAGGGCCGAGCAGTACTTC.

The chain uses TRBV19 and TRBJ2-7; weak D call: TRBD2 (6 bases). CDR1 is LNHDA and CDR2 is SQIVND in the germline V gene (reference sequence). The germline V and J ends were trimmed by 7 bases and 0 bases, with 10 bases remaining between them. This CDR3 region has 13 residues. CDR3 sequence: CASTGESSYEQYF. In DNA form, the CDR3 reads TGTGCCAGTACGGGGGAGAGCTCCTACGAGCAGTACTTC.

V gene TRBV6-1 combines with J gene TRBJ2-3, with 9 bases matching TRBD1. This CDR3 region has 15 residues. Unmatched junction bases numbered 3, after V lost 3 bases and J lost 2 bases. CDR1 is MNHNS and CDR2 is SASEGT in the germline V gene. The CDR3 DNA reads TGTGCCAGCAGTGAGGACAGGGGCTCCACAGATACGCAGTATTTT. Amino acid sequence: CASSEDRGSTDTQYF.

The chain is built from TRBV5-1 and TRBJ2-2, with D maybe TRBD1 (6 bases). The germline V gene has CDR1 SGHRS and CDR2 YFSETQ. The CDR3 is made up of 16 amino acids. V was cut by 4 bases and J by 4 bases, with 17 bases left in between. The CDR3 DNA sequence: TGCGCCAGCAGCCCCGCGTGGGGGCTGGGCACCGGGGAGCTGTTTTTT. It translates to CASSPAWGLGTGELFF. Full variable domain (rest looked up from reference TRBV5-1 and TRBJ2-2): KAGVTQTPRYLIKTRGQQVTLSCSPISGHRSVSWYQQTPGQGLQFLFEYFSETQRNKGNFPGRFSGRQFSNSRSEMNVSTLELGDSALYLCASSPAWGLGTGELFFGEGSRLTVL.

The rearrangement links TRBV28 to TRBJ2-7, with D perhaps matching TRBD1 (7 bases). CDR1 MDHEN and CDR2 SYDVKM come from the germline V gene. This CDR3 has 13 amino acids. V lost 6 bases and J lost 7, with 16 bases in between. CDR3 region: CASSYPQGREQYF. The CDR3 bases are TGTGCCAGCAGCTACCCACAGGGGAGGGAGCAGTACTTC.

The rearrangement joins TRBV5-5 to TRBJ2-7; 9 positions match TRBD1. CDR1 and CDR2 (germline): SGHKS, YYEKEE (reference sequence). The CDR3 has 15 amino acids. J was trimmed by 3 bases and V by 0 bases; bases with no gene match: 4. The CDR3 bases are TGTGCCAGCAGCTTGGACAGGGGGCTCTTCTACGAGCAGTACTTC. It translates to CASSLDRGLFYEQYF.

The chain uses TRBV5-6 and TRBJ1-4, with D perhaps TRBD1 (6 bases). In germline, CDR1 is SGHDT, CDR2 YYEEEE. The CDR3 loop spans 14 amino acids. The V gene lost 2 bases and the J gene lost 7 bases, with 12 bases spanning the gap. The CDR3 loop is CASSLTGMGEKLFF. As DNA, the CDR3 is TGTGCCAGCAGCTTAACAGGGATGGGTGAAAAACTGTTTTTT.

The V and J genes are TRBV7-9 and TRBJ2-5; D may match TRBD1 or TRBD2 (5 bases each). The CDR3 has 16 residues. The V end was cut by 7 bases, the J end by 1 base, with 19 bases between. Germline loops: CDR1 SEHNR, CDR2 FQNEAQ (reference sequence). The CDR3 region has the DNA TGTGCCAGCATGGCCATCCTCTGGGGGAGCCAAGAGACCCAGTACTTC. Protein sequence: CASMAILWGSQETQYF.

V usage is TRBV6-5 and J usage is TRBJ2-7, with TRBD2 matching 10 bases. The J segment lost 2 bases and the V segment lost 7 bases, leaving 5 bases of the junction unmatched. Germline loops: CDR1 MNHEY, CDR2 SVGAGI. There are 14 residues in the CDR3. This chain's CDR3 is CASTTSGTAYEQYF. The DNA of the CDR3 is TGTGCCAGCACAACTAGCGGGACCGCCTACGAGCAGTACTTC.

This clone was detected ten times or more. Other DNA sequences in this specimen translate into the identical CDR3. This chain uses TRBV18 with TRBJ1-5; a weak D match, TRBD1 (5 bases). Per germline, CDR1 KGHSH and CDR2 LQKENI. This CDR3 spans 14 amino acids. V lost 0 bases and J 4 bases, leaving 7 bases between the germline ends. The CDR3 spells CASSPPGGNQPQHF. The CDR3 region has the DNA TGTGCCAGCTCACCACCGGGGGGGAATCAGCCCCAGCATTTT.

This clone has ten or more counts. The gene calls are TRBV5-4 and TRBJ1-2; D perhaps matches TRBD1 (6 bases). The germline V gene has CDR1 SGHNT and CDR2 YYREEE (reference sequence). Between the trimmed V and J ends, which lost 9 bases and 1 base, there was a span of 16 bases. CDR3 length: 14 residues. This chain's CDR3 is CAIRRPGVNYGYTF. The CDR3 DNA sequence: TGTGCCATCCGTAGGCCAGGGGTTAACTATGGCTACACCTTC. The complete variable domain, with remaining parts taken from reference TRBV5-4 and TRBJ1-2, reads ETGVTQSPTHLIKTRGQQVTLRCSSQSGHNTVSWYQQALGQGPQFIFQYYREEENGRGNFPPRFSGLQFPNYSSELNVNALELDDSALYLCAIRRPGVNYGYTFGSGTRLTVV.

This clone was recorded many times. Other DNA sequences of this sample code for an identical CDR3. CDR3 sequence (DNA): TGCAGCGTTGAAAGTGGGACTGAAGCTTTCTTT. As protein: CSVESGTEAFF. The chain carries TRBV29-1 and TRBJ1-1; D is unresolved. CDR3 size: 11 residues. Germline lookup yields CDR1 SQVTM and CDR2 ANQGSEA. V lost 2 bases and J 5 bases, leaving 6 bases between the germline ends.

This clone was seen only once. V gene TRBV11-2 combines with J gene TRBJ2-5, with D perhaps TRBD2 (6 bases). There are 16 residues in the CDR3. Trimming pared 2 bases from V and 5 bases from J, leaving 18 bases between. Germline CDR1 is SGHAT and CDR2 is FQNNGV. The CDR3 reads CASSLLGTAGSETQYF. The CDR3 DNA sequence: TGTGCCAGCAGCTTACTCGGGACTGCGGGGTCGGAGACCCAGTACTTC.